This TCR beta chain was recorded in a study of blood T cell repertoires in COVID-19. Overall study context: COVID-19 samples collected from the United States, Italy and Spain covered acute and convalescent phases. PBMCs, B-cell-depleted T cells, or T cells provided the cDNA or gDNA that made up the material.

The CDR3 totals 17 residues. In the study's own analysis: Quantification of nucleated cells was approximated via reference gene primer amplification. Using immunoSEQ multiplex PCR, the repertoire was profiled, and TCRdb retains in-frame clones only, with some absent. V, J and clone size reflect that table, while D and trimming were determined from the DNA. The data contain 180,000 or so clones, 80% to 85% of them singletons. This clone was seen only a few times. Donors of Cohort 3 who recovered were those that had two negative PCRs, clearance, or symptom resolution. This receptor was taken from a man aged 40-49 years who had recovered from COVID-19. Sample: PBMCs or T cells enriched from blood (not recorded which). The rearrangement links TRBV21-1 to TRBJ2-2; the table's D call, TRBD2, has no DNA check behind it. TRBV21-1 is flagged as a pseudogene. The CDR3 DNA reads TGTGCCAGCCTAGGCGCGGAGCGGGGGGGCCGTCCCGGGGAGCTGTTTTTT. Encoded protein: CASLGAERGGRPGELFF.